These 18 T cell receptor beta chains were all obtained from the same sample, sequenced in a study of blood T cell repertoires in COVID-19. Sequencing was performed with immunoSEQ multiplex PCR; in TCRdb, only in-frame clones are kept and a portion is missing. The repertoire consists of 250,000 or so clones, with roughly 90% occurring once and the leading ten covering over 7.5%. The sample taken for sequencing was PBMCs or T cells enriched from blood (not recorded which). These TCRs come from a man between 35 and 55 years old who had recovered from COVID-19.

The rearrangement links TRBV19 to TRBJ1-5; TRBD1 agrees at 7 bases. This CDR3 comprises 13 residues. Looked up from germline, CDR1 is LNHDA and CDR2 is SQIVND (reference sequence). V shed 3 bases, J shed 6 bases, and the junction held 2 bases outside the gene matches. DNA for the CDR3: TGTGCCAGTAGTATGTACAGGGGTCAGCCCCAGCATTTT. It encodes CASSMYRGQPQHF.

The rearrangement links TRBV5-5 to TRBJ2-6; weak D call: TRBD1 (7 bases). The V gene's germline CDR1 is SGHKS and CDR2 YYEKEE (reference sequence). V was cut by 0 bases and J by 4 bases, with 20 bases left in between. The CDR3 consists of 19 residues. CDR3 sequence: CASSLGPTGRSPGANVLTF. The CDR3 coding sequence is TGTGCCAGCAGCTTGGGCCCGACAGGGAGGTCGCCCGGGGCCAACGTCCTGACTTTC.

The V gene is TRBV9, the J gene TRBJ2-1, with TRBD2 matching 11 bases. V dropped 3 bases and J dropped 9; count of bases not matched to a gene: 8. The CDR3 totals 15 residues. Looked up from germline, CDR1 is SGDLS and CDR2 is YYNGEE. The CDR3 region is CASSGGLAGFTEQFF. The CDR3 bases are TGTGCCAGCAGCGGTGGACTAGCGGGTTTCACTGAGCAGTTCTTC. The entire variable domain, with the rest obtained from reference TRBV9 and TRBJ2-1, is as follows: DSGVTQTPKHLITATGQRVTLRCSPRSGDLSVYWYQQSLDQGLQFLIQYYNGEERAKGNILERFSAQQFPDLHSELNLSSLELGDSALYFCASSGGLAGFTEQFFGPGTRLTVL.

The rearrangement joins TRBV5-1 to TRBJ2-7; the match to TRBD1 covers 11 bases. CDR3 length: 15 amino acids. Trimming removed 4 bases from V and 1 base from J; junction bases left unmatched: 4. Germline V gene sequence: CDR1 SGHRS, CDR2 YFSETQ. The CDR3 DNA reads as TGCGCCAGCAGCCCGGGGACAGGGGGATCCTACGAGCAGTACTTC. Its protein is CASSPGTGGSYEQYF.

The chain couples TRBV7-2 to TRBJ1-2; 8 bases are a match to TRBD1. V trimming: 5 bases; J trimming: 6 bases; junction bases outside the gene matches: 11. CDR3 length: 15 amino acids. Germline V gene lookup returns CDR1 SGHTA and CDR2 FQGNSA. CDR3 sequence reads: CASSLLLGQEDGYTF. CDR3 DNA sequence: TGTGCCAGCAGCCTCTTGCTGGGACAGGAGGATGGCTACACCTTC.

The chain is built from TRBV28 and TRBJ2-6; the match to TRBD2 covers 8 bases. Germline trimming cut 1 base from V and 8 bases from J; bases unmatched to any gene: 1. Germline CDR1 reads MDHEN; CDR2 reads SYDVKM. The CDR3 is made up of 14 amino acids. The CDR3 loop is CASSLSGGSNVLTF. CDR3 sequence (DNA): TGTGCCAGCAGTTTATCGGGGGGGTCCAACGTCCTGACTTTC.

This chain links TRBV19 with TRBJ2-2, with 15 bases fitting TRBD2. The CDR3 length is 16 residues. Germline CDR1 reads LNHDA; CDR2 reads SQIVND (reference sequence). V was pared by 6 bases and J by 6 bases, with 5 bases of the junction left unmatched. This chain's CDR3 is CASSGLAGGRAGELFF. The CDR3 DNA is TGTGCCAGTAGCGGACTAGCGGGAGGGCGGGCCGGGGAGCTGTTTTTT.

The rearrangement links TRBV7-6 to TRBJ2-1; tentatively, D is TRBD2 (6 bases). Germline CDR1 is SGHVS and CDR2 is FNYEAQ. The CDR3 sequence is 14 residues long. Trimming took 5 bases from V and 6 from J, leaving 14 bases between them. The CDR3 DNA sequence: TGTGCCAGCAGCGCGAACTACGGGGGCAATGAGCAGTTCTTC. It codes for CASSANYGGNEQFF.

The chain joins TRBV19 to TRBJ1-1; D call uncertain. The CDR3 contains 12 residues. V lost 6 bases, J lost 4 bases, and 9 bases lay in between. The germline gives CDR1 LNHDA, CDR2 SQIVND (reference sequence). CDR3 sequence: CASSLLGTEAFF. Here the CDR3 DNA reads TGTGCCAGTAGCCTACTCGGCACTGAAGCTTTCTTT. Using reference TRBV19 and TRBJ1-1 for the parts outside the CDR3, the full variable domain is DGGITQSPKYLFRKEGQNVTLSCEQNLNHDAMYWYRQDPGQGLRLIYYSQIVNDFQKGDIAEGYSVSREKKESFPLTVTSAQKNPTAFYLCASSLLGTEAFFGQGTRLTVV.

The CDR3 DNA reads as TGTGCCAGCAGCCCAATTAGGGGAGGAGAGACCCAGTACTTC. It translates to CASSPIRGGETQYF. The chain recombines TRBV7-2 with TRBJ2-5, with D perhaps matching TRBD2 (6 bases). V was shortened by 5 bases and J by 4 bases, with 14 bases between the two germline ends. The length of the CDR3 is 14 residues. Germline values: CDR1 SGHTA, CDR2 FQGNSA.

J is TRBJ1-4 and V is TRBV11-2, with a weak D call TRBD1 (6 bases). V was trimmed by 5 bases and J by 2 bases, leaving 12 bases between them. Germline values: CDR1 SGHAT, CDR2 FQNNGV. This CDR3 is built from 15 residues. The DNA for the CDR3 is TGTGCCAGCAGCAAAGCAGGGGATACTAATGAAAAACTGTTTTTT. The encoded protein is CASSKAGDTNEKLFF.

The chain carries TRBV3-1 (or the pseudogene TRBV3-2) and TRBJ2-5, with D perhaps TRBD2 (6 bases). The CDR3 runs to 15 residues. Trimming removed 4 bases at V and 4 bases at J, with 16 bases between. The germline gives CDR1 LGHDT, CDR2 YNNKEL (reference sequence). The CDR3 coding sequence is TGTGCCAGCAGCCTTCGAGTCGGGGGAGGAGAGACCCAGTACTTC. Translating gives CASSLRVGGGETQYF.

The chain is built from TRBV4-2 and TRBJ1-4; D remains ambiguous. The V end lost 0 bases, the J end lost 12 bases, and 11 bases lay between the germline ends. The germline V gene encodes CDR1 LGHNA and CDR2 YNFKEQ. The CDR3 is 13 amino acids. CDR3 sequence reads: CASSQDLRRQLFF. CDR3 coding DNA: TGTGCCAGCAGCCAAGATTTACGGCGGCAACTGTTTTTT.

The rearrangement links TRBV5-1 to TRBJ1-6; the D gene is possibly TRBD1 (5 bases). V lost 0 bases to trimming and J lost 4 bases, with 17 bases between them. Germline V gives CDR1 SGHRS, CDR2 YFSETQ. The CDR3 runs 18 residues. The CDR3 spells CASSLARDYGRYNSPLHF. In DNA form, the CDR3 reads TGCGCCAGCAGCTTGGCCAGGGACTATGGAAGATATAATTCACCCCTCCACTTT.

This clone came up once. The chain employs TRBV7-9 and TRBJ1-5, with D uncertain. V was clipped by 9 bases and J by 5 bases, with 23 bases between them. The CDR3 runs 16 residues. The germline V gene encodes CDR1 SEHNR and CDR2 FQNEAQ (reference sequence). In DNA form, the CDR3 reads TGTGCCAGAAACCACTTTCAGTCCGGCGCGGATCAGCCCCAGCATTTT. Amino acids: CARNHFQSGADQPQHF. Supplemented by reference TRBV7-9 and TRBJ1-5, the full variable domain reads DTGVSQNPRHKITKRGQNVTFRCDPISEHNRLYWYRQTLGQGPEFLTYFQNEAQLEKSRLLSDRFSAERPKGSFSTLEIQRTEQGDSAMYLCARNHFQSGADQPQHFGDGTRLSIL.

This clone was seen only once. The chain is built from TRBV5-1 and TRBJ2-1; D may be TRBD1 (6 bases). This CDR3 spans 15 amino acids. V was clipped by 0 bases and J by 4 bases, with 11 bases between them. Germline-derived CDR1 and CDR2 are SGHRS and YFSETQ. CDR3 coding DNA: TGCGCCAGCAGCTTGGGGGTAGGGGGTTACAATGAGCAGTTCTTC. It codes for CASSLGVGGYNEQFF.

This clone showed up just a few times. The chain joins TRBV4-1 to TRBJ2-5; no reliable D call. CDR1 MGHRA and CDR2 YSYEKL come from the germline V gene. V dropped 1 base and J dropped 0 bases, with 15 bases sitting between them. The CDR3 sequence is 17 residues long. This CDR3 is CASSQVLTRGYQETQYF. In nucleotides, the CDR3 is TGCGCCAGCAGCCAAGTCCTGACTCGTGGGTACCAAGAGACCCAGTACTTC.

As DNA, the CDR3 is TGTGCCATCAGTCACGGCTCTGGAAACACCATATATTTT. Residues: CAISHGSGNTIYF. The chain couples TRBV10-3 to TRBJ1-3; D ambiguous. The length of the CDR3 is 13 residues. Germline V lookup: CDR1 ENHRY, CDR2 SYGVKD. V lost 5 bases and J lost 0, with 5 bases in between.